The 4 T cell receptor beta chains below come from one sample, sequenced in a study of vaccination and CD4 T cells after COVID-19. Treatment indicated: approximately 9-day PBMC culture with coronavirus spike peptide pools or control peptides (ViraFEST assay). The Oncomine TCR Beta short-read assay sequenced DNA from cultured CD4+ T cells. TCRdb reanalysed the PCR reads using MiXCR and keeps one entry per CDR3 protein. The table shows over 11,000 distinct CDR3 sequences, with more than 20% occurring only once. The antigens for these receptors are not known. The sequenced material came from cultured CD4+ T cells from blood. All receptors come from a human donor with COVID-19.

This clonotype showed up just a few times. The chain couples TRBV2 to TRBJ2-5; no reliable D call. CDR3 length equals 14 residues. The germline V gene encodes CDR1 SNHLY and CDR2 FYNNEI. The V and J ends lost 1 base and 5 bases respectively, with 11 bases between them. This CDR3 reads CASSEEQVGETQYF. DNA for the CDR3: TGTGCCAGCAGTGAAGAGCAGGTTGGGGAGACCCAGTACTTC.

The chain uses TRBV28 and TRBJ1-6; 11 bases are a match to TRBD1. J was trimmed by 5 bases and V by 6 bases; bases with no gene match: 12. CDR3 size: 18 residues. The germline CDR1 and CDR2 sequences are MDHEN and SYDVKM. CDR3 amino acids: CASSEDRGRLNDNSPLHF. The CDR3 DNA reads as TGTGCCAGCAGCGAGGACAGGGGGCGGCTTAATGATAATTCACCCCTCCACTTT. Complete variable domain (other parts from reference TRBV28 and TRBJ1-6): DVKVTQSSRYLVKRTGEKVFLECVQDMDHENMFWYRQDPGLGLRLIYFSYDVKMKEKGDIPEGYSVSREKKERFSLILESASTNQTSMYLCASSEDRGRLNDNSPLHFGNGTRLTVT.

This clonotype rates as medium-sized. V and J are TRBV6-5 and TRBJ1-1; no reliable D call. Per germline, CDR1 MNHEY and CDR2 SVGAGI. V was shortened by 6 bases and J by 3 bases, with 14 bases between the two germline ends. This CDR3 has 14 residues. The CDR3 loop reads CASRDSGLHTEAFF. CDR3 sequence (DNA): TGTGCCAGCAGAGACTCGGGGTTACACACTGAAGCTTTCTTT.

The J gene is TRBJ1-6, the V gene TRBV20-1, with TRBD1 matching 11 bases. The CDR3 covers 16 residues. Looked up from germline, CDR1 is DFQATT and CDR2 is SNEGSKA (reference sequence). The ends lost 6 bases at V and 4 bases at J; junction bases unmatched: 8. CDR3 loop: CSAPLGQGGYNSPLHF. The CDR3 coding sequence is TGCAGTGCACCTCTGGGACAGGGGGGGTATAATTCACCCCTCCACTTT.